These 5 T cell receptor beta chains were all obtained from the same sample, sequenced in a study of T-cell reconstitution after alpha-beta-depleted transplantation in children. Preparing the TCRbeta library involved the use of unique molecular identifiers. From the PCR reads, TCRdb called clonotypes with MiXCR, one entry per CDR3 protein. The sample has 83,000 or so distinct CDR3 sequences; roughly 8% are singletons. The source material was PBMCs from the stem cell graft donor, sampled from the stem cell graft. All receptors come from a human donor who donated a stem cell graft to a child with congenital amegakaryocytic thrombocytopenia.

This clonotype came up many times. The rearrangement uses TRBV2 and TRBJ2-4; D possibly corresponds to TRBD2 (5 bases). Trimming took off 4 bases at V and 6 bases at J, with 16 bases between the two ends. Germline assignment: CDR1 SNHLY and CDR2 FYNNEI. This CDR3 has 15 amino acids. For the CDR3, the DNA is TGTGCCAGCAGTGTCTACGAGGGTTTGTCAAACATTCAGTACTTC. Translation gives CASSVYEGLSNIQYF.

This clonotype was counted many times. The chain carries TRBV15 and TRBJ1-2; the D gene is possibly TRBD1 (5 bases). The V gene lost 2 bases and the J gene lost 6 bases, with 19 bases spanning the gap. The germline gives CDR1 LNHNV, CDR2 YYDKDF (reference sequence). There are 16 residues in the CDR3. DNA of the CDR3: TGTGCCACCAGCAGATCCCAAGTACCGGGGGATCATGGCTACACCTTC. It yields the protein CATSRSQVPGDHGYTF. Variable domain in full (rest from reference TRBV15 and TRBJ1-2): DAMVIQNPRYQVTQFGKPVTLSCSQTLNHNVMYWYQQKSSQAPKLLFHYYDKDFNNEADTPDNFQSRRPNTSFCFLDIRSPGLGDTAMYLCATSRSQVPGDHGYTFGSGTRLTVV.

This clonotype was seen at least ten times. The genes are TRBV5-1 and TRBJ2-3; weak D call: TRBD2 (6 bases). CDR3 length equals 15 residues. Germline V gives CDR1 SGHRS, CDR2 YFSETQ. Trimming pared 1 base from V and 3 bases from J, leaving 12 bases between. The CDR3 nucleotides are TGCGCCAGCAGCTTGAGATTTAGCGGAACAGATACGCAGTATTTT. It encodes CASSLRFSGTDTQYF.

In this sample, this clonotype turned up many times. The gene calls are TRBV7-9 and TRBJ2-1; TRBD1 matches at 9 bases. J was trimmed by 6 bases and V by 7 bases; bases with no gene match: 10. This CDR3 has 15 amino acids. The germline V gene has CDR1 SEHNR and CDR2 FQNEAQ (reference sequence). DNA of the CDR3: TGTGCCAGCACCCCTGACAGGGGGAGGTTCAATGAGCAGTTCTTC. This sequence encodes CASTPDRGRFNEQFF.

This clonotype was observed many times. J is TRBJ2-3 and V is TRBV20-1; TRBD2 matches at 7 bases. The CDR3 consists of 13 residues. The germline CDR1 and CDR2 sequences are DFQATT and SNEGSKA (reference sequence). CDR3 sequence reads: CSYPSGFPYTQYF. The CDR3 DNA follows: TGCAGCTATCCTAGCGGCTTCCCCTATACGCAGTATTTT.